One and the same sample provided the 16 T cell receptor beta chains below, sequenced in a study of shared clonotypes between healthy human individuals. The repertoire was sequenced with immunoSEQ multiplex PCR; TCRdb's copy has only in-frame clones and lacks some. Here the sample spans about half a million clones, roughly 78% being singletons. Sample: PBMCs. The receptors here all came from a woman aged 35 to 49 in good health. Some clones in this sample may be carry-over from other donors' samples.

This chain links TRBV7-9 with TRBJ2-1, with 10 bases fitting TRBD2. Germline V CDR1 and CDR2: SEHNR, FQNEAQ (reference sequence). The CDR3 runs to 16 residues. V was pared by 5 bases and J by 9 bases, with 13 bases of the junction left unmatched. The CDR3 reads CASSPPLIAGGGEQFF. CDR3 bases: TGTGCCAGCAGCCCTCCTTTGATAGCGGGAGGAGGTGAGCAGTTCTTC.

V usage is TRBV11-3 and J usage is TRBJ2-2, with D perhaps matching TRBD1 (5 bases). This CDR3 contains 15 residues. Trimming took 5 bases from V and 3 from J, leaving 13 bases between them. Germline assignment: CDR1 SGHNT and CDR2 YENEEA. The CDR3 DNA reads TGTGCCAGCAGCACAGGACAACTCCACACCGGGGAGCTGTTTTTT. Amino acid sequence: CASSTGQLHTGELFF.

The chain employs TRBV18 and TRBJ2-2; 7 bases are a match to TRBD1. The ends lost 3 bases at V and 3 bases at J; junction bases unmatched: 7. Germline lookup yields CDR1 KGHSH and CDR2 LQKENI. The CDR3 runs 16 residues. The CDR3: CASSPMTGSDTGELFF. In DNA, the CDR3 is TGTGCCAGCTCACCTATGACAGGGTCGGACACCGGGGAGCTGTTTTTT.

A few counts support this clone. The same CDR3 also results from other DNA sequences found in this sample. This rearrangement joins TRBV7-3 to TRBJ1-1; weak D call: TRBD1 (5 bases). CDR3 length equals 13 residues. Trimming took 0 bases from V and 5 from J, leaving 7 bases between them. The V gene's germline CDR1 is SGHTA and CDR2 FQGTGA. In DNA, the CDR3 is TGTGCCAGCAGCTTAACGGGGGGAACTGAAGCTTTCTTT. It yields the protein CASSLTGGTEAFF.

V is TRBV27 and J is TRBJ2-1; weak D call: TRBD2 (5 bases). Germline values: CDR1 MNHEY, CDR2 SMNVEV (reference sequence). The CDR3 extends over 14 amino acids. The germline V and J ends were trimmed by 4 bases and 9 bases, with 16 bases remaining between them. CDR3 nucleotides: TGTGCCAGCAGTTCCTGGACCCGGGATAGTGAGCAGTTCTTC. The encoded protein is CASSSWTRDSEQFF.

This clone was found once. This sequence joins TRBV10-3 and TRBJ1-3; perhaps TRBD1 as D (5 bases). Trimming stripped 3 bases from V and 3 bases from J, with 15 bases between. Germline assignment: CDR1 ENHRY and CDR2 SYGVKD. The CDR3 length is 16 residues. CDR3 sequence reads: CAISDSGQGNGNTIYF. CDR3 in DNA: TGTGCCATCAGTGACTCCGGACAAGGGAATGGAAACACCATATATTTT.

The genes are TRBV18 and TRBJ2-5; 8 nucleotides align to TRBD2. The length of the CDR3 is 14 residues. With V trimmed by 2 bases and J by 3 bases, 2 bases remained unmatched. The germline CDR1 and CDR2 sequences are KGHSH and LQKENI. CDR3 DNA: TGTGCCAGCTCACCATGGCGGGAGGAAGAGACCCAGTACTTC. Its protein is CASSPWREEETQYF.

The V and J genes are TRBV19 and TRBJ2-1; 14 bases map to TRBD2. V was pared by 1 base and J by 6 bases, with 5 bases of the junction left unmatched. There are 17 residues in the CDR3. CDR1 is LNHDA, CDR2 SQIVND, per germline (reference sequence). The CDR3 DNA reads TGTGCCAGTAGTATAGGACTAGCGGGAGGGCCACGCAATGAGCAGTTCTTC. This encodes CASSIGLAGGPRNEQFF.

The rearrangement links TRBV7-3 to TRBJ2-7; 7 nucleotides line up with TRBD2. Germline V gives CDR1 SGHTA, CDR2 FQGTGA. The CDR3 sequence is 14 residues long. J was trimmed by 6 bases and V by 2 bases; bases with no gene match: 7. The CDR3 here is CASSLEAGVAEQYF. Here the CDR3 DNA reads TGTGCCAGCAGCTTAGAGGCGGGAGTGGCCGAGCAGTACTTC.

This chain links TRBV5-6 with TRBJ2-5; TRBD2 aligns across 9 bases. The CDR3 is 15 amino acids. CDR1 SGHDT and CDR2 YYEEEE come from the germline V gene. Trimming took 1 base from V and 3 from J; bases not matched to a gene: 4. The CDR3 sequence is CASSLMLAGKETQYF. Written as DNA, the CDR3 is TGTGCCAGCAGCTTGATGCTAGCGGGAAAAGAGACCCAGTACTTC.

With regard to this clone: Other DNA sequences in the sample encode the same CDR3. The chain recombines TRBV9 with TRBJ2-5; 7 positions agree with TRBD2. V was clipped by 0 bases and J by 5 bases; unmatched bases: 1. The CDR3 loop spans 13 amino acids. Germline V gene lookup returns CDR1 SGDLS and CDR2 YYNGEE. CDR3 sequence reads: CASSVGGGETQYF. Written as DNA, the CDR3 is TGTGCCAGCAGCGTAGGGGGAGGGGAGACCCAGTACTTC.

CDR3 coding DNA: TGCAGTGCTGCGGGACTCCCGGCGCAGTATTTT. This gives the protein CSAAGLPAQYF. V usage is TRBV20-1 and J usage is TRBJ2-3, with D perhaps matching TRBD2 (6 bases). V lost 5 bases and J 10 bases, leaving 13 bases between the germline ends. Per the germline V gene, CDR1 is DFQATT and CDR2 is SNEGSKA (reference sequence). The CDR3 length is 11 residues.

This chain links TRBV19 with TRBJ1-5; no clear D. Germline CDR1 and CDR2: LNHDA and SQIVND (reference sequence). The CDR3 covers 15 residues. Trimming stripped 4 bases from V and 7 bases from J, with 17 bases between. The chain's CDR3 is CASSTDPVASQPQHF. The CDR3 DNA follows: TGTGCCAGTAGTACCGATCCCGTCGCAAGCCAGCCCCAGCATTTT.

As to this clone: Other DNA sequences in this sample translate to the same CDR3. The CDR3 loop reads CASSQGPTYEQYF. The CDR3 coding sequence is TGTGCCAGCTCACAGGGTCCGACCTACGAGCAGTACTTC. J is TRBJ2-7 and V is TRBV18; D not certain. The CDR3 consists of 13 residues. V lost 4 bases and J 2 bases, leaving 9 bases between the germline ends. In germline, CDR1 is KGHSH, CDR2 LQKENI.

The chain couples TRBV7-6 to TRBJ2-5; tentative D call: TRBD1 (6 bases). The germline CDR1 and CDR2 sequences are SGHVS and FNYEAQ. The V gene lost 5 bases and the J gene lost 3 bases, with 13 bases spanning the gap. The CDR3 runs 14 residues. The CDR3 here is CASSPYWTEETQYF. DNA for the CDR3: TGTGCCAGCAGCCCTTATTGGACAGAAGAGACCCAGTACTTC.

This clone was counted a few times. The genes are TRBV5-1 and TRBJ2-2, with TRBD2 matching over 16 bases. Germline V CDR1 and CDR2: SGHRS, YFSETQ. This CDR3 region has 20 residues. V was pared by 1 base and J by 3 bases, with 9 bases of the junction left unmatched. CDR3: CASSLHAGLAGGQDTGELFF. CDR3 in DNA: TGCGCCAGCAGCTTGCATGCGGGACTAGCGGGAGGGCAAGACACCGGGGAGCTGTTTTTT.